The 11 T cell receptor beta chains presented below share a single source sample, sequenced in a study of CXCR3-negative and CXCR3-positive naive CD8 T cells. These receptors' antigens are unknown. UMI-labeled 5' RACE TRB cDNA libraries were prepared from the cells. TCRdb re-called the 5' RACE reads and catalogs CDR3 proteins one per entry, DNA excluded. The sample data list roughly 65,000 distinct CDR3 sequences. The study's findings and limits: Researchers report that CXCR3-positive naive cells carry more hydrophobic TRB CDR3s than CXCR3-negative naive cells.

Material for sequencing was naive CXCR3+ CD8+ T cells from blood. Subset noted: CD45RO-CCR7+CD27+CD95- naive CD8+ T cells expressing CXCR3 (TNR3+). Receptor source: a human donor in good health. Some clones in this sample may be carry-over from other donors' samples.

V and J are TRBV28 and TRBJ1-2; TCRdb proposes TRBD1, but this gene call is untestable without DNA. From germline, CDR1 is MDHEN and CDR2 SYDVKM. CDR3 length: 14 residues. The CDR3 loop reads CASSDQGAFYGYTF.

The rearrangement joins TRBV29-1 to TRBJ2-7; the TCRdb call, TRBD1, lacks DNA for checking. This CDR3 has 14 amino acids. The germline gives CDR1 SQVTM, CDR2 ANQGSEA. CDR3 amino acids: CSVEPQGSSYEQYF.

The chain couples TRBV7-9 to TRBJ2-1. From germline, CDR1 is SEHNR and CDR2 FQNEAQ (reference sequence). This CDR3 contains 12 residues. The CDR3: CASSLGFNEQFF.

V is TRBV6-5 and J is TRBJ2-2; absent DNA, TCRdb's TRBD1 call cannot be checked. Germline V gene lookup returns CDR1 MNHEY and CDR2 SVGAGI. The CDR3 consists of 14 residues. The CDR3 reads CASRDRGLPGELFF.

The chain links TRBV27 to TRBJ1-2; TCRdb gives TRBD1 as the D gene, but with no DNA this cannot be confirmed. Germline V gene sequence: CDR1 MNHEY, CDR2 SMNVEV (reference sequence). This CDR3 spans 12 amino acids. CDR3 residues: CAIWGTPYGYTF.

V is TRBV29-1 and J is TRBJ2-3; TCRdb's D call of TRBD1 is untestable without DNA. CDR3 length equals 16 residues. In germline, CDR1 is SQVTM, CDR2 ANQGSEA. CDR3 amino acids: CSVYMRGAESTDTQYF.

This chain joins TRBV14 and TRBJ2-7; absent DNA, TCRdb's TRBD1 call cannot be checked. Per the germline V gene, CDR1 is SGHDN and CDR2 is FVKESK. The CDR3 is 14 amino acids. The CDR3 is CASSPGQGYYEQYF.

V is TRBV7-6 and J is TRBJ2-1. This CDR3 is built from 14 residues. Germline V gene data show CDR1 as SGHVS and CDR2 as FNYEAQ. The CDR3 sequence: CASSTSGTLNEQFF. The full variable domain, its missing parts supplied by reference TRBV7-6 and TRBJ2-1, is GAGVSQSPRYKVTKRGQDVALRCDPISGHVSLYWYRQALGQGPEFLTYFNYEAQQDKSGLPNDRFSAERPEGSISTLTIQRTEQRDSAMYRCASSTSGTLNEQFFGPGTRLTVL.

V and J are TRBV28 and TRBJ1-1; TCRdb names TRBD1, which stays unverified in the absence of DNA. CDR3 length equals 17 residues. Looked up from germline, CDR1 is MDHEN and CDR2 is SYDVKM. CDR3 residues: CASSLYLRQGMNTEAFF.

The genes are TRBV7-3 and TRBJ2-2; TCRdb's D gene call, TRBD1, goes unchecked for lack of DNA. The CDR3 has 17 residues. Germline lookup yields CDR1 SGHTA and CDR2 FQGTGA. The CDR3 loop is CASSLSGADANTGELFF.

V and J are TRBV29-1 and TRBJ2-4; TCRdb reports TRBD1, a call that lacks DNA to check it against. Germline assignment: CDR1 SQVTM and CDR2 ANQGSEA. The CDR3 sequence is 13 residues long. CDR3 loop: CSVEPGQEDIQYF.